This T cell receptor beta chain appears in the sequencing data of a study of blood T cell repertoires in COVID-19. The germline V gene encodes CDR1 SGHTA and CDR2 FQGTGA. The germline V and J ends were trimmed by 5 bases and 9 bases, with 17 bases remaining between them. The CDR3 contains 14 residues. Authors' methods: Reference gene primer amplification yielded estimated nucleated cell counts. The table came from immunoSEQ multiplex PCR; TCRdb's copy has only in-frame clones and leaves some out. V, J and clone size were drawn from that table, and D and trimming were deduced from the DNA. The top ten hold 4% to 5% of the sample, which has more than 200,000 clones, under 90% seen once.

The specimen was peripheral blood. The V gene is TRBV7-3, the J gene TRBJ2-1, with D maybe TRBD1 (6 bases). The source is a man between 60 and 70 years old with acute or convalescent COVID-19. CDR3 residues: CASSPLLRGSEQFF. CDR3 bases: TGTGCCAGCAGCCCTTTGCTCAGGGGTTCTGAGCAGTTCTTC. Based on the CDR3 plus reference TRBV7-3 and TRBJ2-1, the full variable domain is GAGVSQTPSNKVTEKGKYVELRCDPISGHTALYWYRQSLGQGPEFLIYFQGTGAADDSGLPNDRFFAVRPEGSVSTLKIQRTERGDSAVYLCASSPLLRGSEQFFGPGTRLTVL.